Shown below are 20 T cell receptor beta chains from a single sample sequenced in a study of regulatory T cells in long-lasting Graves disease. iRepertoire HTBI primers and Arm-PCR of CDR3 regions built TCR beta libraries. MiXCR, applied by TCRdb to the multiplex PCR reads, yields one record per CDR3 protein. The sample comprises roughly 490,000 distinct CDR3 sequences, approximately 23% of which are singletons, and less than 15% rests with the top ten. Time point given: persistent/refractory GD, antithyroid drugs over 5 years with positive TRAb. RNA from PBMCs was the source of the TCR library. Sequenced material: peripheral blood mononuclear cells (PBMCs), taken when the disease was refractory, from a patient treated with antithyroid drugs. The receptor set was obtained from a female donor with Graves disease.

This clonotype came up many times. The gene calls are TRBV28 and TRBJ1-1; D is uncertain. V lost 5 bases to trimming and J lost 4 bases, with 11 bases between them. Germline V gene lookup returns CDR1 MDHEN and CDR2 SYDVKM. The CDR3 spans 13 residues. CDR3 region: CASSPSSGTEAFF. DNA of the CDR3: TGTGCCAGCAGTCCCTCTTCAGGCACTGAAGCTTTCTTT.

The chain recombines TRBV4-2 with TRBJ2-7; D gene unclear. Trimming took off 1 base at V and 3 bases at J, with 7 bases between the two ends. Germline-derived CDR1 and CDR2 are LGHNA and YNFKEQ. CDR3 length equals 13 residues. The CDR3 sequence is CASSQADSYEQYF. The CDR3 bases are TGTGCCAGCAGCCAAGCGGATAGCTACGAGCAGTACTTC.

This chain links TRBV28 with TRBJ1-5; D is undetermined. This CDR3 is built from 14 residues. Germline lookup yields CDR1 MDHEN and CDR2 SYDVKM. V was trimmed by 4 bases and J by 1 base, leaving 8 bases between them. The CDR3 nucleotides are TGTGCCAGCAGTTATATCGGGAGCAATCAGCCCCAGCATTTT. Translated, it gives CASSYIGSNQPQHF.

This clonotype showed up many times. In nucleotides, the CDR3 is TGTGCCAGCAGCTTCTCCCGGGACACTGAAGCTTTCTTT. Amino acid sequence: CASSFSRDTEAFF. The rearrangement joins TRBV27 to TRBJ1-1; D is unresolved. Looked up from germline, CDR1 is MNHEY and CDR2 is SMNVEV (reference sequence). V gave up 6 bases and J gave up 3 bases, with 11 bases separating them. The CDR3 runs to 13 residues.

A few counts support this clonotype. This rearrangement joins TRBV5-4 to TRBJ2-5; 10 bases map to TRBD2. Trimming cost V 4 bases and J 4 bases; bases outside gene matches: 10. The length of the CDR3 is 16 residues. Germline CDR1 SGHNT, CDR2 YYREEE (reference sequence). The CDR3 DNA sequence: TGTGCCAGCAGCCCGTCGCCTAGCGGGAGAGGAGAGACCCAGTACTTC. Its protein is CASSPSPSGRGETQYF. The full variable domain, with the rest looked up from reference TRBV5-4 and TRBJ2-5, is ETGVTQSPTHLIKTRGQQVTLRCSSQSGHNTVSWYQQALGQGPQFIFQYYREEENGRGNFPPRFSGLQFPNYSSELNVNALELDDSALYLCASSPSPSGRGETQYFGPGTRLLVL.

A single count supports this clonotype. The rearrangement uses TRBV5-1 and TRBJ1-1, with TRBD1 matching 7 bases. Germline V gene data show CDR1 as SGHRS and CDR2 as YFSETQ. The trim removed 4 bases at V and 5 bases at J, leaving 8 bases unmatched. The CDR3 extends over 14 amino acids. CDR3 nucleotide sequence: TGCGCCAGCAGCCCATCAACACAGGGGACTGAAGCTTTCTTT. Encoded protein: CASSPSTQGTEAFF.

The gene calls are TRBV30 and TRBJ2-7; D uncertain. Trimming cost V 5 bases and J 2 bases, with 10 bases left between them. CDR1 and CDR2 from the germline V gene are GTSNPN and SVGIG (reference sequence). The CDR3 extends over 12 amino acids. The CDR3 DNA reads TGTGCCTGGGGCCGGTTAACCTACGAGCAGTACTTC. It translates to CAWGRLTYEQYF.

This clonotype came up once. The chain recombines TRBV19 with TRBJ1-1, with D hard to call. This CDR3 contains 15 residues. V was cut by 3 bases and J by 1 base, with 12 bases left in between. The germline V gene encodes CDR1 LNHDA and CDR2 SQIVND (reference sequence). The DNA for the CDR3 is TGTGCCAGTAGTATTGGCCGGGCGCGGAACACTGAAGCTTTCTTT. Its protein product is CASSIGRARNTEAFF.

This clonotype showed up many times. This sequence joins TRBV20-1 and TRBJ2-4; 11 bases are a match to TRBD2. CDR3 length equals 15 residues. After removal of 1 base from V and 7 bases from J, the junction contained 6 bases not matched to a gene. Germline-derived CDR1 and CDR2 are DFQATT and SNEGSKA (reference sequence). Here the CDR3 DNA reads TGCAGTGCTAGAGGTGGGACTAGCGGAGTGAACATTCAGTACTTC. It translates to CSARGGTSGVNIQYF.

With respect to this clonotype: Germline and junction disagree at one end, which may indicate a read error. The chain carries TRBV7-3 and TRBJ2-7; D unclear. The CDR3 loop spans 15 amino acids. The V gene's germline CDR1 is SGHTA and CDR2 FQGTGA. DNA of the CDR3: TGTGCCAGCAGCCTAAAAACCCCGGCCTCCCACGAGCAGTACTTC. It codes for CASSLKTPASHEQYF.

This chain joins TRBV10-3 and TRBJ2-5, with D maybe TRBD1 (6 bases). The V end lost 10 bases, the J end lost 1 base, and 13 bases lay between the germline ends. In germline, CDR1 is ENHRY, CDR2 SYGVKD. This CDR3 is 13 amino acids long. The CDR3 DNA is TGTGCCACCCAACAGGGAATCCAAGAGACCCAGTACTTC. Translating gives CATQQGIQETQYF.

This chain joins TRBV29-1 and TRBJ2-7; 11 bases fit TRBD1. This CDR3 contains 15 residues. Germline lookup yields CDR1 SQVTM and CDR2 ANQGSEA. The V segment lost 4 bases and the J segment 5 bases; nucleotides outside the gene matches: 10. The DNA for the CDR3 is TGCAGCGTTGCTGGACAGGGGGCGCGAATGAACGAGCAGTACTTC. It encodes CSVAGQGARMNEQYF.

This clonotype has ten or more counts. This chain connects TRBV7-2 to TRBJ2-7; 9 bases are shared with TRBD1. V gave up 10 bases and J gave up 3 bases; unmatched junction bases: 13. The CDR3 extends over 15 amino acids. Germline V CDR1 and CDR2: SGHTA, FQGNSA. CDR3 coding DNA: TGTGCCACCACCCCAATGGTGGGACAGGGCTACGAGCAGTACTTC. This gives the protein CATTPMVGQGYEQYF.

This clonotype was detected only a few times. The rearrangement links TRBV28 to TRBJ2-2; 7 bases are a match to TRBD2. V lost 6 bases to trimming and J lost 2 bases; unmatched junction nucleotides: 3. The length of the CDR3 is 14 residues. Germline assignment: CDR1 MDHEN and CDR2 SYDVKM. The DNA for the CDR3 is TGTGCCAGCAGGCGCGGGAGTAACACCGGGGAGCTGTTTTTT. Translating gives CASRRGSNTGELFF. Together with reference TRBV28 and TRBJ2-2, the CDR3 gives the full variable domain: DVKVTQSSRYLVKRTGEKVFLECVQDMDHENMFWYRQDPGLGLRLIYFSYDVKMKEKGDIPEGYSVSREKKERFSLILESASTNQTSMYLCASRRGSNTGELFFGEGSRLTVL.

This clonotype showed up many times. The chain couples TRBV28 to TRBJ1-2; no definite D call. V was trimmed by 1 base and J by 4 bases, leaving 10 bases between them. The CDR3 runs to 14 residues. Germline lookup yields CDR1 MDHEN and CDR2 SYDVKM. The CDR3 spells CASSLLVGGYGYTF. CDR3 in DNA: TGTGCCAGCAGTTTATTAGTTGGTGGCTATGGCTACACCTTC.

In this sample, this clonotype turned up many times. The rearrangement joins TRBV28 to TRBJ1-1; D gene unclear. CDR3 size: 11 residues. Trimming removed 3 bases from V and 8 bases from J, with 7 bases in between. From germline, CDR1 is MDHEN and CDR2 SYDVKM. The DNA of the CDR3 is TGTGCCAGCAGTTTGTGGGCGGAAGCTTTCTTT. Its protein is CASSLWAEAFF.

The chain couples TRBV5-1 to TRBJ2-4, with D unresolved. V lost 4 bases and J 5 bases, leaving 25 bases between the germline ends. The CDR3 covers 18 residues. Germline V gene sequence: CDR1 SGHRS, CDR2 YFSETQ. In DNA form, the CDR3 reads TGCGCCAGCAGCCCCGAGTTAAACAGAGGCAGACCAGAAAACATTCAGTACTTC. It is translated as CASSPELNRGRPENIQYF.

About this clonotype: With a much larger clone just one base away, this may be a read error. The V gene is TRBV6-1, the J gene TRBJ1-1, with D unclear. This CDR3 is 14 amino acids long. Germline CDR1 and CDR2: MNHNS and SASEGT. CDR3 DNA: TGTGCCAGCAGTGACTCAGGAGGGAACACTGAAGCTTCCTTT. Translating it yields CASSDSGGNTEASF.

This clonotype was observed many times. This chain joins TRBV2 and TRBJ1-1; TRBD1 matches 8 bases. The germline V gene has CDR1 SNHLY and CDR2 FYNNEI. CDR3 length: 14 amino acids. V shed 3 bases and J 4 bases; nucleotides not matched to a gene: 4. The CDR3 is CASSDPGGITEAFF. In nucleotides, the CDR3 is TGTGCCAGCAGTGACCCAGGGGGCATCACTGAAGCTTTCTTT.

This clonotype was seen repeatedly, ten times or more. This rearrangement joins TRBV28 to TRBJ2-7; 7 positions agree with TRBD1. The CDR3 contains 14 residues. The trim removed 2 bases at V and 3 bases at J, leaving 4 bases unmatched. Germline CDR1 and CDR2: MDHEN and SYDVKM. CDR3 in amino acids: CASSLGTVLYEQYF. For the CDR3, the DNA is TGTGCCAGCAGTTTAGGGACAGTCCTCTACGAGCAGTACTTC.